This TCR beta chain was obtained from a study of cytomegalovirus exposure and HLA in healthy donors. Whole-study context: In an early release, HLA-typed donors contributed tens of millions of unique TCR sequences.

The PCR had 60 Vbeta and 13 Jbeta primers. TCRdb's copy holds only in-frame clones and misses some; the assay was immunoSEQ multiplex PCR. The data hold 110,000 or so clones, with about 70% observed a single time. V was trimmed by 7 bases and J by 8 bases, leaving 21 bases between them. The CDR3 sequence is 16 residues long. From germline, CDR1 is MDHEN and CDR2 SYDVKM. It was healthy bone marrow donors who served as donors. V is TRBV28 and J is TRBJ1-6; D may be TRBD1 (5 bases). Sequenced sample: PBMCs. The source is a human donor in good health. CDR3 DNA sequence: TGTGCCAGCACCCCGGCAGCCAGGGTTGGTGATTCACCCCTCCACTTT. Translated, it gives CASTPAARVGDSPLHF.